This passage covers 21 T cell receptor beta chains from one sample sequenced in a study of cytomegalovirus exposure and HLA in healthy donors (dated by TCRdb to about 2017). The library was built by means of the immunoSEQ multiplex PCR assay. For the multiplex PCR, a mixture combining 60 forward primers for TCR Vbeta segments and 13 reverse primers for TCR Jbeta segments was used. Sourced from immuneACCESS, this table was stored by TCRdb with only in-frame sequences that have V and J called. A share of the clones is absent; for the studies checked, an unresolved V gene accounts for under half, and the remainder has no known explanation. The table for this sample lists a few hundred thousand clones; about 74% of them were counted only once. The ten largest account for 15% to 18% of the sample. The sample consisted of PBMCs. These receptors all stem from a man aged 35 to 55 in good health and CMV-seronegative.

V is TRBV4-1 and J is TRBJ1-1; 7 bases align to TRBD1. The CDR3 is 14 residues long. Trimming removed 5 bases from V and 1 base from J; junction bases left unmatched: 4. CDR1 and CDR2 from the germline V gene are MGHRA and YSYEKL. The CDR3 sequence is CASSFDRANTEAFF. CDR3 DNA sequence: TGCGCCAGCAGCTTCGACAGGGCGAACACTGAAGCTTTCTTT.

V gene TRBV4-3 combines with J gene TRBJ1-6; D uncertain. Germline CDR1 and CDR2: LGHNA and YSLEER. CDR3 length: 17 residues. The V end lost 4 bases, the J end lost 0 bases, and 13 bases lay between the germline ends. The CDR3 spells CASSRGVVSSYNSPLHF. The CDR3 DNA reads TGCGCCAGCAGCCGCGGCGTGGTGAGCTCCTATAATTCACCCCTCCACTTT.

The chain joins TRBV15 to TRBJ2-7; tentatively, D is TRBD1 (5 bases). There are 14 residues in the CDR3. Trimming removed 3 bases from V and 7 bases from J, with 16 bases in between. In germline, CDR1 is LNHNV, CDR2 YYDKDF (reference sequence). CDR3 region: CATSRTVLGGEQYF. The CDR3 DNA follows: TGTGCCACCAGCAGGACAGTCCTCGGTGGGGAGCAGTACTTC.

The V call is TRBV29-1, the J call TRBJ2-3; possible D gene TRBD2, 5 bases. V was clipped by 2 bases and J by 0 bases, with 6 bases between them. CDR3 length equals 13 residues. CDR1 and CDR2 (germline): SQVTM, ANQGSEA. The CDR3 loop reads CSVERTSTDTQYF. CDR3 nucleotide sequence: TGCAGCGTTGAACGGACTAGCACAGATACGCAGTATTTT.

This clone was seen a single time. V usage is TRBV28 and J usage is TRBJ2-7; TRBD1 agrees at 8 bases. The V segment lost 1 base and the J segment 4 bases; nucleotides outside the gene matches: 6. Germline V lookup: CDR1 MDHEN, CDR2 SYDVKM. CDR3 length equals 15 residues. The CDR3: CASSLSRGQRYEQYF. The CDR3, as DNA: TGTGCCAGCAGTTTATCCAGGGGGCAGAGGTACGAGCAGTACTTC.

The rearrangement joins TRBV7-9 to TRBJ2-5; 10 nucleotides line up with TRBD1. CDR1 SEHNR and CDR2 FQNEAQ come from the germline V gene (reference sequence). The junction had 6 bases not matched to a gene; V was cut back by 4 bases and J by 4 bases. This CDR3 is built from 15 residues. In nucleotides, the CDR3 is TGTGCCAGCAGCTCACGGGACAGGGGTGTAGAGACCCAGTACTTC. It specifies CASSSRDRGVETQYF.

This sequence joins TRBV7-2 and TRBJ1-5; TRBD1 matches at 9 bases. CDR1 and CDR2 from the germline V gene are SGHTA and FQGNSA. J gave up 1 base and V 4 bases, and 2 bases lay outside the gene matches. This CDR3 comprises 15 residues. The CDR3 nucleotides are TGTGCCAGCAGCTCGGACAGGGGAAGCAATCAGCCCCAGCATTTT. Amino acid sequence: CASSSDRGSNQPQHF.

This rearrangement joins TRBV6-4 to TRBJ1-4; D call uncertain. Looked up from germline, CDR1 is MRHNA and CDR2 is SNTAGT. The V gene lost 9 bases and the J gene lost 10 bases, with 18 bases spanning the gap. This CDR3 spans 13 amino acids. CDR3 loop: CARPRGVSPKLFF. CDR3 coding DNA: TGTGCCAGGCCTCGGGGAGTTAGCCCAAAACTGTTTTTT.

This chain connects TRBV28 to TRBJ2-3, with a possible D match to TRBD2 (5 bases). This CDR3 has 14 amino acids. Trimming took 4 bases from V and 2 from J, leaving 10 bases between them. Germline assignment: CDR1 MDHEN and CDR2 SYDVKM. CDR3 protein: CASSSGGFTDTQYF. The CDR3 DNA sequence: TGTGCCAGCAGTTCGGGCGGGTTCACAGATACGCAGTATTTT.

Only a few counts were recorded for this clone. J is TRBJ2-1 and V is TRBV4-2; TRBD2 aligns across 14 bases. The CDR3 totals 15 residues. Trimming removed 5 bases from V and 15 bases from J; junction bases left unmatched: 12. Germline V gene lookup returns CDR1 LGHNA and CDR2 YNFKEQ. DNA for the CDR3: TGTGCCAGCAGCGAAGGACTAGCGGGGGGATCTGGTCGGTTCTTC. Translation gives CASSEGLAGGSGRFF.

CDR3 in DNA: TGTGCCAGCAGCTCACAGGGGGCGAGCACTGAAGCTTTCTTT. Protein product: CASSSQGASTEAFF. This chain links TRBV9 with TRBJ1-1; 9 positions match TRBD1. The germline V gene encodes CDR1 SGDLS and CDR2 YYNGEE. Trimming removed 4 bases from V and 4 bases from J; junction bases left unmatched: 5. The CDR3 covers 14 residues.

The chain carries TRBV4-1 and TRBJ1-5; D unresolved. CDR1 is MGHRA, CDR2 YSYEKL, per germline. Trimming took off 0 bases at V and 0 bases at J, with 15 bases between the two ends. This CDR3 is built from 18 residues. CDR3 coding DNA: TGCGCCAGCAGCCAAGATCGGGCCGGGGTATATAGCAATCAGCCCCAGCATTTT. Protein product: CASSQDRAGVYSNQPQHF.

The rearrangement joins TRBV11-3 to TRBJ2-3; 7 bases fit TRBD2. The V gene's germline CDR1 is SGHNT and CDR2 YENEEA. The CDR3 runs to 17 residues. V gave up 0 bases and J gave up 3 bases; unmatched junction bases: 9. CDR3 coding DNA: TGTGCCAGCAGCTTAGATGGACTAGATGGTGGAACAGATACGCAGTATTTT. Translating it yields CASSLDGLDGGTDTQYF.

This sequence joins TRBV4-1 and TRBJ1-1; D is unclear. The germline V and J ends were trimmed by 1 base and 4 bases, with 7 bases remaining between them. Germline lookup yields CDR1 MGHRA and CDR2 YSYEKL. This CDR3 contains 13 residues. In DNA, the CDR3 is TGCGCCAGCAGCCAAGTGGAGACCACTGAAGCTTTCTTT. Translated: CASSQVETTEAFF.

V gene TRBV7-8 combines with J gene TRBJ1-1, with unresolved D. Germline CDR1 reads SGHVS; CDR2 reads FQNEAQ. Between the trimmed V and J ends, which lost 5 bases and 4 bases, there was a span of 11 bases. This CDR3 contains 13 residues. The CDR3 DNA sequence: TGTGCCAGCAGCGGCACACGGAGCACTGAAGCTTTCTTT. Encoded protein: CASSGTRSTEAFF.

The chain combines TRBV4-1 with TRBJ1-1, with a tentative D call TRBD1 (6 bases). The CDR3 is 17 amino acids. Germline V gives CDR1 MGHRA, CDR2 YSYEKL. V lost 6 bases to trimming and J lost 0 bases, with 20 bases between them. CDR3 sequence reads: CASSPSDSQLMNTEAFF. The DNA for the CDR3 is TGCGCCAGCAGTCCCTCGGACAGCCAGCTTATGAACACTGAAGCTTTCTTT.

There are a few counts of this clone. This chain joins TRBV7-6 and TRBJ2-3; TRBD2 is a possible D gene (6 bases). Germline V CDR1 and CDR2: SGHVS, FNYEAQ. V gave up 4 bases and J gave up 7 bases, with 12 bases separating them. The length of the CDR3 is 13 residues. CDR3 loop: CASSSRLEYTQYF. DNA of the CDR3: TGTGCCAGCAGCTCCCGACTAGAATATACGCAGTATTTT.

The chain joins TRBV7-9 to TRBJ2-5; 9 nucleotides agree with TRBD1. The CDR3 is 14 residues long. The junction had 5 bases not matched to a gene; V was cut back by 7 bases and J by 2 bases. Germline CDR1 and CDR2: SEHNR and FQNEAQ (reference sequence). This chain's CDR3 is CASTPDRGQETQYF. CDR3 nucleotides: TGTGCCAGCACTCCGGACAGGGGACAAGAGACCCAGTACTTC.

CDR3 in DNA: TGTGCCAGCAGCTTACTACTAGCGGGCACCGGGGAGCTGTTTTTT. Encoded protein: CASSLLLAGTGELFF. The chain employs TRBV11-1 and TRBJ2-2; 9 nucleotides align to TRBD2. Germline CDR1 reads SGHAT; CDR2 reads FQDESV (reference sequence). V was clipped by 2 bases and J by 4 bases; unmatched bases: 2. The CDR3 is 15 amino acids.

V usage is TRBV7-2 and J usage is TRBJ1-2; TRBD1 is a possible D gene (5 bases). The V and J ends lost 1 base and 4 bases respectively, with 19 bases between them. CDR1 and CDR2 from the germline V gene are SGHTA and FQGNSA. The CDR3 contains 17 residues. CDR3 loop: CASSLGGGAPLSYGYTF. CDR3 in DNA: TGTGCCAGCAGCTTAGGTGGAGGGGCCCCCCTTAGCTATGGCTACACCTTC.

The chain recombines TRBV6-5 with TRBJ1-4; D is unresolved. The CDR3 sequence is 11 residues long. Germline CDR1 is MNHEY and CDR2 is SVGAGI. V dropped 3 bases and J dropped 11 bases, with 7 bases sitting between them. The CDR3, as DNA: TGTGCCAGCAGTTATCAAGAGAAACTGTTTTTT. Translating it yields CASSYQEKLFF.